The subject of this entry is one TCR beta chain. Germline V gene sequence: CDR1 MDHEN, CDR2 SYDVKM. The CDR3 has 15 amino acids. V lost 8 bases and J lost 5; bases outside the gene matches: 10. PCR involved 60 Vbeta and 13 Jbeta primers. Libraries were prepared by immunoSEQ multiplex PCR; TCRdb keeps only in-frame clonotypes and omits some of them. Of approximately 160,000 clones in the sample, about 79% were seen once. This sample stems from a study of cytomegalovirus exposure and HLA in healthy donors. The chain links TRBV28 to TRBJ2-1; 9 bases align to TRBD1. Sequencing was done on a sample of PBMCs. This TCR derives from a female donor in good health and CMV-seronegative. The CDR3 is CASGRPGQGHNEQFF. The DNA for the CDR3 is TGTGCCAGCGGCCGCCCGGGACAGGGTCACAATGAGCAGTTCTTC.